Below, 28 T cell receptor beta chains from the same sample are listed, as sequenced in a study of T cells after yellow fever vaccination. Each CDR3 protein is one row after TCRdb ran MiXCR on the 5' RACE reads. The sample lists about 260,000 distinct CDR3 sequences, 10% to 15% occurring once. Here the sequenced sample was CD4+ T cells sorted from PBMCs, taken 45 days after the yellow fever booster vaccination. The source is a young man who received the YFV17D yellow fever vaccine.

In DNA, the CDR3 is TGTGCCAGCAGCCTCCAGGGGGTCGAAGAGACCCAGTACTTC. It specifies CASSLQGVEETQYF. The chain employs TRBV7-2 and TRBJ2-5; 7 bases line up with TRBD1. The CDR3 loop spans 14 amino acids. CDR1 SGHTA and CDR2 FQGNSA come from the germline V gene. The J segment lost 3 bases and the V segment lost 5 bases, leaving 6 bases of the junction unmatched.

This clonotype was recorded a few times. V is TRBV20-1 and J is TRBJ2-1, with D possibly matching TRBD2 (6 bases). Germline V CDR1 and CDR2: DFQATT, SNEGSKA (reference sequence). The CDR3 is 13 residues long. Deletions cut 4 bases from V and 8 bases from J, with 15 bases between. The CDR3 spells CSAKAGTKYEQFF. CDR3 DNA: TGCAGTGCTAAGGCGGGAACGAAATATGAGCAGTTCTTC.

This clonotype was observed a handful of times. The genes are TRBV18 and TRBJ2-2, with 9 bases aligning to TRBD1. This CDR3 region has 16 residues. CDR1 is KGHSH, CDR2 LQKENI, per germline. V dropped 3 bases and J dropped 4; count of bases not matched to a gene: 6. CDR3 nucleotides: TGTGCCAGCTCACCCGGGACAGGGCCGGGCACCGGGGAGCTGTTTTTT. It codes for CASSPGTGPGTGELFF.

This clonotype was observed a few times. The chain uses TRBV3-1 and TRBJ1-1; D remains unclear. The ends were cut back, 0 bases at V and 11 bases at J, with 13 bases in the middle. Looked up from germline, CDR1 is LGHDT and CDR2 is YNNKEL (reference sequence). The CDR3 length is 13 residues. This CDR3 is CASSQDAVTAAFF. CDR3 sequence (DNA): TGTGCCAGCAGCCAAGATGCCGTGACGGCGGCTTTCTTT.

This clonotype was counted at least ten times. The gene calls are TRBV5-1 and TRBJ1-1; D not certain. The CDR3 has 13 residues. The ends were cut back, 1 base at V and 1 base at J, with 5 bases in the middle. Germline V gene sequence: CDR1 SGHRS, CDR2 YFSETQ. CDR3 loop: CASSLSQNTEAFF. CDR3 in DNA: TGCGCCAGCAGCTTGTCGCAGAACACTGAAGCTTTCTTT.

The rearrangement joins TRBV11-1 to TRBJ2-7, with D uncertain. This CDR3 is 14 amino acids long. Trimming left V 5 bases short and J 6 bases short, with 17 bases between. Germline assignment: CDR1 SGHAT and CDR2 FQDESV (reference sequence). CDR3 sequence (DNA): TGTGCCAGCAGCGACCCCCGCGGTGTACGCGAGCAGTACTTC. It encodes CASSDPRGVREQYF.

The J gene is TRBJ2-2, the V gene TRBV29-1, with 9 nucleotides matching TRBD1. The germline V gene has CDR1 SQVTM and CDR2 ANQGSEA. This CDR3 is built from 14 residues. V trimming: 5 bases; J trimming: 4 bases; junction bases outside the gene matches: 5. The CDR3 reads CSVKQGAGTGELFF. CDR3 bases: TGCAGCGTTAAACAGGGGGCCGGCACCGGGGAGCTGTTTTTT.

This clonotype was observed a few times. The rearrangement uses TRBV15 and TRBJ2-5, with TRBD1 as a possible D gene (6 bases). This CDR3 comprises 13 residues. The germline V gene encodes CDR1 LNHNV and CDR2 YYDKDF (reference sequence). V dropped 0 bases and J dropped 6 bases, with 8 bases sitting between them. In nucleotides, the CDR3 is TGTGCCACCAGCAGAGACAGGGGACAGACCCAGTACTTC. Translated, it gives CATSRDRGQTQYF.

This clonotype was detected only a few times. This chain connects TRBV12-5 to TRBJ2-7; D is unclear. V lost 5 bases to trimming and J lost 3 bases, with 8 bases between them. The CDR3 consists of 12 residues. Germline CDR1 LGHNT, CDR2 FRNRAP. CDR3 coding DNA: TGTGCTAGTGGTAGCGCAGGCTACGAGCAGTACTTC. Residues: CASGSAGYEQYF.

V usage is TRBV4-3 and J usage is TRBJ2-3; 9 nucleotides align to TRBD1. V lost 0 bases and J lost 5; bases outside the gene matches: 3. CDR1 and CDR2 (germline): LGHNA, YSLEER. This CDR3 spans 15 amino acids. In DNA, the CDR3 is TGCGCCAGCAGCCAAGAGACAGGGGGGAGAGATACGCAGTATTTT. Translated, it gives CASSQETGGRDTQYF.

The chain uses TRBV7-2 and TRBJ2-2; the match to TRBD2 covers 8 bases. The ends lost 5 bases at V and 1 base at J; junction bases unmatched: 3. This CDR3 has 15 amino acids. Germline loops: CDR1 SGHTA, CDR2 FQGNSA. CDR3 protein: CTSSPTSGNTGELFF. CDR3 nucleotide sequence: TGTACCAGCAGCCCCACTAGCGGGAACACCGGGGAGCTGTTTTTT.

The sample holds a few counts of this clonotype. The CDR3 DNA is TGTGCCAGCAGCCGGGACCTAGGCTACGAGCAGTACTTC. This encodes CASSRDLGYEQYF. This chain uses TRBV18 with TRBJ2-7; D may be TRBD1 or TRBD2 (5 bases each). Germline V gene data show CDR1 as KGHSH and CDR2 as LQKENI. The CDR3 contains 13 residues. V lost 8 bases and J lost 3, with 14 bases in between.

The CDR3 DNA sequence: TGTGCCAGCAGCCCCTCAAGCGTAGGCGAGACCCAGTACTTC. Its translation is CASSPSSVGETQYF. The V gene is TRBV5-6, the J gene TRBJ2-5, with D unresolved. Germline CDR1 and CDR2: SGHDT and YYEEEE. The V gene lost 4 bases and the J gene lost 5 bases, with 15 bases spanning the gap. The CDR3 is made up of 14 amino acids.

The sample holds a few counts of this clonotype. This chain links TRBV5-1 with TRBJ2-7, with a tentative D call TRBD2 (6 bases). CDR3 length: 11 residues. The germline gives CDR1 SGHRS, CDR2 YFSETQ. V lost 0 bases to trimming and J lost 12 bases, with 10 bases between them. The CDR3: CASSLGDWSYF. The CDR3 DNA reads TGCGCCAGCAGCTTGGGGGACTGGTCGTACTTC.

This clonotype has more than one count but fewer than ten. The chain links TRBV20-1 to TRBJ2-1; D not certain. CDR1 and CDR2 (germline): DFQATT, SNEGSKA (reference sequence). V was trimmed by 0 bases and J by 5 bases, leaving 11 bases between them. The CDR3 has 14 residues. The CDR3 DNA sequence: TGCAGTGCTAGAGACAAGGCCGCCGACAATGAGCAGTTCTTC. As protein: CSARDKAADNEQFF.

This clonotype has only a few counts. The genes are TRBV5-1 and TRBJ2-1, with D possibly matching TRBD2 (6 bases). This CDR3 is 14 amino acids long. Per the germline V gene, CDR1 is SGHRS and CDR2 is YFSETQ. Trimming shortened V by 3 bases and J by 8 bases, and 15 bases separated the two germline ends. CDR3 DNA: TGCGCCAGCAGCTCCCCCCCGGGAGCCCATGAGCAGTTCTTC. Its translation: CASSSPPGAHEQFF. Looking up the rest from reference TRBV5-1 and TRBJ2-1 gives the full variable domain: KAGVTQTPRYLIKTRGQQVTLSCSPISGHRSVSWYQQTPGQGLQFLFEYFSETQRNKGNFPGRFSGRQFSNSRSEMNVSTLELGDSALYLCASSSPPGAHEQFFGPGTRLTVL.

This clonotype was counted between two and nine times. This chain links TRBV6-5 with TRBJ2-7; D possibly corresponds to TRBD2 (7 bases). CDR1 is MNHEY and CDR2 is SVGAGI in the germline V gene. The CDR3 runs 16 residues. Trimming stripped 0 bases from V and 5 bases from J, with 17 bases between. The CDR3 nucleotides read TGTGCCAGCAGTTACTCGAACGGGGGGCGCTTCAACGAGCAGTACTTC. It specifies CASSYSNGGRFNEQYF.

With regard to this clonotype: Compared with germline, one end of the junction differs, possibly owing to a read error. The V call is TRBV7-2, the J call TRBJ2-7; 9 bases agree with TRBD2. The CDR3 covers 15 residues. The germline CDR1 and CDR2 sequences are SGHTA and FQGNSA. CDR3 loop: CASRLAGAYSHEQYF. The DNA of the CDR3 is TGTGCCAGCAGATTAGCGGGGGCCTATTCTCACGAGCAGTACTTC.

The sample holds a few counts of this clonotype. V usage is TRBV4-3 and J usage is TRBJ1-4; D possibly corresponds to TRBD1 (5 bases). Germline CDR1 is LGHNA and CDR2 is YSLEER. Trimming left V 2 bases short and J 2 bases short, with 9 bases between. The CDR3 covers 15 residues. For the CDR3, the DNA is TGCGCCAGCAGCCAATCCGGGGCTACTAATGAAAAACTGTTTTTT. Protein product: CASSQSGATNEKLFF.

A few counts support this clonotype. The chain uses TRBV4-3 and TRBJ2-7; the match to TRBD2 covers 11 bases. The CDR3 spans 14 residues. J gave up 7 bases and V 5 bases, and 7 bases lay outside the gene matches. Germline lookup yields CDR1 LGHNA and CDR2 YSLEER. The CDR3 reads CASSGGLAEGEQYF. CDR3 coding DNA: TGCGCCAGCAGCGGGGGACTAGCGGAAGGGGAGCAGTACTTC.

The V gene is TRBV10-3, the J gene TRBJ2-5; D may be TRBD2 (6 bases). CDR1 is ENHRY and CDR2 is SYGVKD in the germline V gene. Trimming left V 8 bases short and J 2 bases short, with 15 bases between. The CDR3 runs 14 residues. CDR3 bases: TGTGCCATCTCTACGGGGGAACCACAAGAGACCCAGTACTTC. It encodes CAISTGEPQETQYF.

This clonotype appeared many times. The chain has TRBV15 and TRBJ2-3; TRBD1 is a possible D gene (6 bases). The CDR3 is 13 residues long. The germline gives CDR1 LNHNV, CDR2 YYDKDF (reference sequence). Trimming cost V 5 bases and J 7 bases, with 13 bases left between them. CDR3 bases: TGTGCCACCAGCGCGGATGGGGGCTATACGCAGTATTTT. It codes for CATSADGGYTQYF.

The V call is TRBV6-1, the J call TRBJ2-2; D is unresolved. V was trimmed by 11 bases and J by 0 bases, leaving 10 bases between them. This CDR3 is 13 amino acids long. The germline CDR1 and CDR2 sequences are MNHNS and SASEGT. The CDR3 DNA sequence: TGTGCCGCTCGCCATCCGAACACCGGGGAGCTGTTTTTT. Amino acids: CAARHPNTGELFF.

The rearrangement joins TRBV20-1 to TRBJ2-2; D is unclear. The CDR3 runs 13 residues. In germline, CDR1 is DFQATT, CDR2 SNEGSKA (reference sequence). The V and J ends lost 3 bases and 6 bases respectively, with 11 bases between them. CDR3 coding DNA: TGCAGTGCTAGTGTCCCAACATCCGGGGAGCTGTTTTTT. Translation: CSASVPTSGELFF.

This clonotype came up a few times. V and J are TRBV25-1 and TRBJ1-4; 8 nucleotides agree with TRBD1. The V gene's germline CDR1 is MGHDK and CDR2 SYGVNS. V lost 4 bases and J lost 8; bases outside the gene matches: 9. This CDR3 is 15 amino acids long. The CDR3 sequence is CASSAGTGFYEKLFF. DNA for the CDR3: TGTGCCAGCAGTGCCGGGACAGGTTTTTACGAAAAACTGTTTTTT.

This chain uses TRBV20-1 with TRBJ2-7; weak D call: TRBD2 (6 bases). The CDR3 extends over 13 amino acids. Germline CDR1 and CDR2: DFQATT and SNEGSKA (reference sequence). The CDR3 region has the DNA TGCAGCTTTGTCGGGCGGGGCTCCTACGAGCAGTACTTC. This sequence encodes CSFVGRGSYEQYF.

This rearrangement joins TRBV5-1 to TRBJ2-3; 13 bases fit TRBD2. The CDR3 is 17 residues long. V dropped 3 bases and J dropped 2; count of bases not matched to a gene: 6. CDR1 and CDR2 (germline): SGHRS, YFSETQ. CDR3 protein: CASSSLGTSGNTDTQYF. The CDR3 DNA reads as TGCGCCAGCAGCTCCCTGGGGACTAGCGGGAACACAGATACGCAGTATTTT.

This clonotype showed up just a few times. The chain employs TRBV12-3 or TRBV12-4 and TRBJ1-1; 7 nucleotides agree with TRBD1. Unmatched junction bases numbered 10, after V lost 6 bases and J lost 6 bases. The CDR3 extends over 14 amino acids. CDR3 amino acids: CASSTDRVGSEAFF. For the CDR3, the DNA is TGTGCCAGCAGCACAGACAGGGTGGGTTCTGAAGCTTTCTTT.